This TCR beta chain was sequenced during a study of blood T cell repertoires in COVID-19. Across the study: COVID-19 samples collected from the United States, Italy and Spain covered acute and convalescent phases.

Source study methods: Nucleated cell counts were estimated from reference gene primer amplification. TCRdb keeps only in-frame clones here, not all; method: immunoSEQ multiplex PCR. V, J and clone size are those of that table, while D and trimming were read from the DNA. The data hold a few hundred thousand clones, with around 88% observed a single time. The receptor comes from a woman aged 40 to 49 with acute COVID-19. The sequenced sample consisted of PBMCs or T cells enriched from blood (not recorded which).

The CDR3 DNA reads as TGTGCCAGTAGTAAGGGCTCTAGCGGGAGTCGGAATCAAGATACGCAGTATTTT. It is translated as CASSKGSSGSRNQDTQYF. The gene calls are TRBV19 and TRBJ2-3; 10 nucleotides align to TRBD2. The junction had 15 bases not matched to a gene; V was cut back by 4 bases and J by 5 bases. The CDR3 is 18 amino acids. Germline V lookup: CDR1 LNHDA, CDR2 SQIVND (reference sequence).